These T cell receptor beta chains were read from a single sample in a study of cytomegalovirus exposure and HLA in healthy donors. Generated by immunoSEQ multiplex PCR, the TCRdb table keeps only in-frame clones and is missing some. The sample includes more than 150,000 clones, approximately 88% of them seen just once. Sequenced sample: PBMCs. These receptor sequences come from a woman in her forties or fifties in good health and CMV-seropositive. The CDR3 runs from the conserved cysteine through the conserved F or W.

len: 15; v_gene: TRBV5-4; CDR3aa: CASHTGTGPYNEQFF
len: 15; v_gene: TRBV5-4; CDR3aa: CASSTGTGAYNEQFF
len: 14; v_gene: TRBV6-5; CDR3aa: CASSYRGSPYEQYF
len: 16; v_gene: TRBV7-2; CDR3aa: CASSLDFQAGAGEQYF
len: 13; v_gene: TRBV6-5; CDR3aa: CATYDRRNQPQHF
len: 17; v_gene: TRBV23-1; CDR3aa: CASSRRTVQISGNTIYF
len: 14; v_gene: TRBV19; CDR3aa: CASSYADSGNTIYF
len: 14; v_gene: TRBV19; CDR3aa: CASSLMTGLNEQFF
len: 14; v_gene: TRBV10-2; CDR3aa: CASSTDLNSYEQYF
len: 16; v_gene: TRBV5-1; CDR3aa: CASRNGAGGTPETQYF
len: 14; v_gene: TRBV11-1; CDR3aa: CASSLRETKNIQYF
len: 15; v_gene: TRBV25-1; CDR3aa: CASSSHRGGANVLTF
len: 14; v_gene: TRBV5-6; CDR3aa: CASSFRTGGNIQYF
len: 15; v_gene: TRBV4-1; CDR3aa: CASSQDGAFSDTQYF
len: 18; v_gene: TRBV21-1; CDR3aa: CASSKEYLAGASTYEQYF
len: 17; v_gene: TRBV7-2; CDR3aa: CASSPGLAGGRAGELFF
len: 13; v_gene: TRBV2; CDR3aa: CASSRPGNTEAFF
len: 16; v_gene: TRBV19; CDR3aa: CASSILGQGANYGYTF
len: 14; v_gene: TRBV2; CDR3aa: CASSVGVSGNTIYF
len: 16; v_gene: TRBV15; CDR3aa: CATSRDRGGPNQPQHF
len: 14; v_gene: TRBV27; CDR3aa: CASRSDRGYAEAFF
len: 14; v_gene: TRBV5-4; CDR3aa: CASSQTGRDEKLFF
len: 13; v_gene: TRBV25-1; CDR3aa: CASSRQGTEKLFF
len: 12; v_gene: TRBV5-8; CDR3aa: CASSPDFTEAFF
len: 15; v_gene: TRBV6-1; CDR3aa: CASSVRTGWQETQYF
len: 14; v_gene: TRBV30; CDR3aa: CAWRFSGDNSPLHF
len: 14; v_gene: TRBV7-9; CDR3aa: CASSSTGGGQPQHF
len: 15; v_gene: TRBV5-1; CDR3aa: CASSDPTGVRYGYTF
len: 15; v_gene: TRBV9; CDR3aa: CASSPRTGQYNEQFF
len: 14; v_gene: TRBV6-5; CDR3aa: CASRQGLGGETQYF
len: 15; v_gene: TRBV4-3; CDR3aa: CASSQGFTGPNEQFF
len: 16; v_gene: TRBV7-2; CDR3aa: CASSLDLSGGRNIQYF
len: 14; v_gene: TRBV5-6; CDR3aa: CASSRQGTGSPLHF
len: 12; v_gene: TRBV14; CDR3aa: CASSQQGYGYTF
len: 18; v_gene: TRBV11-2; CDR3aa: CASSTWTSGASSYNEQFF
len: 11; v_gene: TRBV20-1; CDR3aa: CSGGRDNEQFF
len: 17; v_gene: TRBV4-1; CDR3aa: CASSGSRGGRIQETQYF
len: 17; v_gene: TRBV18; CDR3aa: CASSPPLWSGRDEKLFF
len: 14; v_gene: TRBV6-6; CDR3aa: CASRGTGGYNEQFF
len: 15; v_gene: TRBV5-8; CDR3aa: CASSFGQGLTDTQYF
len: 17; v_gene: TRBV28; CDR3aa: CASSFWRIQEDNSPLHF
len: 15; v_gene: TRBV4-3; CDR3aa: CASSRGVVNTGELFF
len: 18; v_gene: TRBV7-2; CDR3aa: CASSLALTSGGARETQYF
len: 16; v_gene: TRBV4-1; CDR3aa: CASSQAGQGSGNTIYF
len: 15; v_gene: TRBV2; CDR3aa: CASTLAGVGQETQYF
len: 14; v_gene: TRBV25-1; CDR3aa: CASTPDRVGNTIYF
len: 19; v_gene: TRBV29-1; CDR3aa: CSVYPARGAVVSEPYEQYF
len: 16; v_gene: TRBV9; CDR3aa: CASSVGTSGGTDTQYF
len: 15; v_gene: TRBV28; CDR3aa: CASSRLRGGRDTQYF
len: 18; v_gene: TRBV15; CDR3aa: CATSRERAGGLRQETQYF
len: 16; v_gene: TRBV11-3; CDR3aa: CASSPGQGFPADTQYF
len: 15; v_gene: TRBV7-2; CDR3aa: CASSLMGGDHQPQHF
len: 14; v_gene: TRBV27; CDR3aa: CASSLSPVSHGYTF
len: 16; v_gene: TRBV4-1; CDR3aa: CASSHPRQTVNQPQHF
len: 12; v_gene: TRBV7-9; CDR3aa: CASSLDQGAAFF
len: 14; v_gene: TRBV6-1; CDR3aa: CASKPMRPELGAFF
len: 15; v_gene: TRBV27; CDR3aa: CASSLRGLAKNIQYF
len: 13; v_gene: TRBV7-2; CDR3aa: CASSLDRFYEQFF
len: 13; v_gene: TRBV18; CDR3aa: CASSPRRWETQYF